This entry concerns a single TCR beta chain. Antigen specificity is unknown. The data belong to a study of T cells in localized non-small cell lung cancer. Study-wide findings and caveats: Increased T cell density in blood showed an association with longer overall survival. Uninvolved adjacent lung had more T cell clonality than any other tissue, topping tumor.

Repertoires were generated with immunoSEQ multiplex PCR, while TCRdb's copy carries only in-frame clones and drops some. The data hold about 33,000 clones, with roughly 75% observed a single time. CDR1 and CDR2 (germline): MNHEY, SVGAGI. The CDR3 sequence is 11 residues long. Trimming removed 2 bases from V and 8 bases from J, with 6 bases in between. Sequences were derived from peripheral blood, sampled before any cancer treatment. This receptor was taken from a male donor aged 60 or over with stage III squamous cell lung carcinoma. This chain joins TRBV6-5 and TRBJ1-2, with D uncertain. Written as DNA, the CDR3 is TGTGCCAGCAGTTACGACGGAGGCTACACCTTC. It specifies CASSYDGGYTF.